This T cell receptor (beta chain) was documented in a study of blood T cell repertoires in COVID-19. Background on the study: The cDNA or gDNA used as material had been derived from T cells, B-cell-depleted T cells, or PBMCs.

In assigning cohorts, the study relied on participant-reported clinical history. Per the original methods: Reference gene primer amplification gave nucleated cell count estimates. Only in-frame clones appear in the TCRdb table, and some are missing; sequencing was by immunoSEQ multiplex PCR. V, J and clone size derive from that table, while D and trimming were established from the DNA sequence. The data hold 270,000 or so clones, with approximately 89% observed a single time. CDR1 is SGHRS and CDR2 is YFSETQ in the germline V gene. The V end was cut by 0 bases, the J end by 0 bases, with 13 bases between. This CDR3 is 18 amino acids long.

The chain links TRBV5-1 to TRBJ2-6, with D possibly being TRBD1 (5 bases). The material sequenced was PBMCs or T cells enriched from blood (not recorded which). The TCR sequence derives from a woman in her forties with acute COVID-19. The CDR3: CASSLVWQGVSGANVLTF. CDR3 sequence (DNA): TGCGCCAGCAGCTTGGTCTGGCAGGGCGTCTCTGGGGCCAACGTCCTGACTTTC.